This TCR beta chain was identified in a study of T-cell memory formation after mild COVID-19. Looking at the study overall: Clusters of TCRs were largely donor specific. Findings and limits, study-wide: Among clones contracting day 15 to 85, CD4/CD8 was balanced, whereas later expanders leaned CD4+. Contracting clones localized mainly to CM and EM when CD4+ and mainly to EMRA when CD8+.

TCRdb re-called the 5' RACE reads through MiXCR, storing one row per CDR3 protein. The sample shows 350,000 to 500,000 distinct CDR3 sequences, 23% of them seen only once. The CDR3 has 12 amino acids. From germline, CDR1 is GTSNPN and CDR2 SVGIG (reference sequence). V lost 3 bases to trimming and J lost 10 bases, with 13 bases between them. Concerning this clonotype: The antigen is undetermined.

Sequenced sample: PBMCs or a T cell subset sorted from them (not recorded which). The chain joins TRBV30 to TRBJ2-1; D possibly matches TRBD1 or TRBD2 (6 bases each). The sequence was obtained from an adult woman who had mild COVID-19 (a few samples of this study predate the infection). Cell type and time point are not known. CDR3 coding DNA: TGTGCCTGGAGGAGTGAGGGGGGAGAGCAGTTCTTC. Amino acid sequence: CAWRSEGGEQFF.